These 6 T cell receptor beta chains originate from one sample sequenced in a study of T cells in Graves' hyperthyroidism and ophthalmopathy. RNA transcripts provided the source from which TCR beta CDR3 regions were amplified. The study used the HTBI primer set for a first-round RT-PCR of the TCR CDR3. TCRdb passed the multiplex PCR reads through MiXCR, listing each CDR3 protein once. The sample yields fewer than 500,000 distinct CDR3 sequences, about 15% seen once. The sample taken for sequencing was blood. The receptor set was obtained from a man aged 18 to 29 with Graves' ophthalmopathy.

This clonotype was counted ten times or more. The J gene is TRBJ2-5, the V gene TRBV12-3 or TRBV12-4; D unclear. V was pared by 3 bases and J by 0 bases, with 8 bases between. The CDR3 covers 14 residues. The CDR3 spells CASSFGRNQETQYF. CDR3 DNA sequence: TGTGCCAGCAGTTTCGGACGAAACCAAGAGACCCAGTACTTC.

In this sample, this clonotype turned up a few times. The chain is built from TRBV3-1 and TRBJ2-1; 9 bases match TRBD2. This CDR3 contains 20 residues. Unmatched junction bases numbered 16, after V lost 0 bases and J lost 4 bases. Germline V gives CDR1 LGHDT, CDR2 YNNKEL (reference sequence). CDR3 DNA: TGTGCCAGCAGCCAAGACGGTTTGCTAGCGGGGTCTACTATATACAATGAGCAGTTCTTC. Translation gives CASSQDGLLAGSTIYNEQFF.

This clonotype was counted ten times or more. The chain has TRBV7-9 and TRBJ2-5, with D perhaps TRBD1 or TRBD2 (7 bases each). The germline V and J ends were trimmed by 5 bases and 5 bases, with 24 bases remaining between them. The germline V gene encodes CDR1 SEHNR and CDR2 FQNEAQ (reference sequence). The CDR3 covers 17 residues. CDR3 residues: CASSLRGGSANGETQYF. CDR3 sequence (DNA): TGTGCCAGCAGCCTCAGGGGGGGAAGCGCGAACGGGGAGACCCAGTACTTC.

This clonotype was seen a handful of times. The chain joins TRBV20-1 to TRBJ1-2, with a weak D call TRBD1 (5 bases). Trimming pared 5 bases from V and 4 bases from J, leaving 14 bases between. The CDR3 is 13 amino acids. CDR1 and CDR2 from the germline V gene are DFQATT and SNEGSKA (reference sequence). The CDR3 coding sequence is TGCAGTGCTCCCCCTGGGGGGTCCTATGGCTACACCTTC. Translation gives CSAPPGGSYGYTF.

This clonotype was recorded at least ten times. This chain joins TRBV2 and TRBJ2-3; unclear D gene. Germline assignment: CDR1 SNHLY and CDR2 FYNNEI. There are 16 residues in the CDR3. V gave up 1 base and J gave up 1 base, with 12 bases separating them. Here the CDR3 reads CASSEGPESGTDTQYF. The CDR3 coding sequence is TGTGCCAGCAGTGAAGGTCCCGAGAGCGGCACAGATACGCAGTATTTT.

On this clonotype: A read error is possible here, since a much larger clone lies one base away. The CDR3 reads CNARAPWGSGRAGSYEQYF. The CDR3 coding sequence is TGCAATGCTAGAGCCCCCTGGGGCAGCGGGAGGGCCGGTTCGTACGAGCAGTACTTC. The chain combines TRBV20-1 with TRBJ2-7; 10 positions match TRBD2. Germline CDR1 reads DFQATT; CDR2 reads SNEGSKA (reference sequence). The CDR3 covers 19 residues.